This T cell receptor beta chain comes out of a study of cytomegalovirus exposure and HLA in healthy donors. Data came from immunoSEQ multiplex PCR; TCRdb stores just in-frame clones and leaves some out. This table has some 150,000 clones, 85% to 90% appearing once. Germline-derived CDR1 and CDR2 are SGHNT and YENEEA. Trimming took off 2 bases at V and 2 bases at J, with 21 bases between the two ends. The CDR3 loop spans 19 amino acids. This chain joins TRBV11-3 and TRBJ2-2; TRBD2 might be the D (6 bases). The specimen was PBMCs. The TCR comes from a woman in her late teens or twenties in good health and CMV-seropositive. CDR3 in amino acids: CASSLWGGEIRENTGELFF. As DNA, the CDR3 is TGTGCCAGCAGCTTATGGGGCGGGGAAATCCGGGAAAACACCGGGGAGCTGTTTTTT. The full variable domain, its missing parts supplied by reference TRBV11-3 and TRBJ2-2, is EAGVVQSPRYKIIEKKQPVAFWCNPISGHNTLYWYLQNLGQGPELLIRYENEEAVDDSQLPKDRFSAERLKGVDSTLKIQPAELGDSAVYLCASSLWGGEIRENTGELFFGEGSRLTVL.